What follows is one TCR beta chain and its context. Its antigen remains unidentified. The record originates from a study of cytomegalovirus exposure and HLA in healthy donors. Study-wide results and limits: With high specificity and sensitivity, the classifier reportedly diagnosed cytomegalovirus status.

PCR involved 60 Vbeta and 13 Jbeta primers. Produced via immunoSEQ multiplex PCR; TCRdb's table is partial and in-frame only. The table has 200,000 or so clones, about 86% seen once. Germline CDR1 SNHLY, CDR2 FYNNEI. The CDR3 has 13 residues. V lost 2 bases and J lost 7, with 12 bases in between. This chain uses TRBV2 with TRBJ2-7, with D tentatively TRBD1 (6 bases). The sequence was obtained from a young woman in good health and CMV-seropositive. What was sequenced was PBMCs. This chain's CDR3 is CASSESTGREQYF. As DNA, the CDR3 is TGTGCCAGCAGTGAATCAACAGGGCGTGAGCAGTACTTC.